The rows below give T cell receptor beta chains drawn from one sample of a study of T cells in Graves' hyperthyroidism and ophthalmopathy. TCRdb re-called the multiplex PCR reads through MiXCR, storing one row per CDR3 protein. The table includes around 610,000 distinct CDR3 sequences, roughly 14% detected once. Sequencing input: blood. The receptors originated from a woman in her 40s with Graves' ophthalmopathy. Each CDR3 is given without its conserved first and last residue.

v_gene	j_gene	CDR3aa
TRBV7-2	TRBJ2-7	ASSLEAVYEQY
TRBV11-1	TRBJ2-7	ASSLGGRLQQY
TRBV6-2/TRBV6-3	TRBJ2-7	ASSYSGVGHEQY
TRBV10-3	TRBJ1-3	AIRAGLEYGNTIY
TRBV29-1	TRBJ2-2	SVGSRMNTGELF
TRBV10-3	TRBJ2-7	AISESSAGIYEQY
TRBV12-3/TRBV12-4	TRBJ1-1	ASSFLQVNTEAF
TRBV20-1	TRBJ1-5	SASRDSNQPQH
TRBV11-2	TRBJ2-2	ASSPAHGQGDTGELF
TRBV6-2/TRBV6-3	TRBJ2-7	ASRGLQREQY
TRBV3-1	TRBJ1-5	ASSQDLEEGNQPQH
TRBV11-2	TRBJ2-7	ASSATSGRTYEQY